These 29 T cell receptor beta chains were sequenced from one sample in a study of patients and donors after allogeneic stem cell transplantation. TCRdb ran MiXCR on the RT-PCR reads and lists one entry per CDR3 protein. The sample carries around 200,000 distinct CDR3 sequences, roughly two fifths recorded once. Input material: blood, either unsorted or a sorted T cell fraction (not recorded which). These receptors were taken from a human donor who was either an allogeneic HSCT recipient or a stem cell or donor lymphocyte infusion donor (not recorded which). It is not recorded whose cells these are; they may come from a transplant donor.

The genes are TRBV29-1 and TRBJ1-2; D is possibly TRBD1 (6 bases). There are 11 residues in the CDR3. Trimming took 7 bases from V and 3 from J, leaving 9 bases between them. Germline assignment: CDR1 SQVTM and CDR2 ANQGSEA. The CDR3: CSGRTDYGYTF. The DNA for the CDR3 is TGCAGCGGCCGGACAGACTATGGCTACACCTTC.

The chain has TRBV24-1 and TRBJ2-5; TRBD2 agrees at 11 bases. V shed 4 bases and J 4 bases; nucleotides not matched to a gene: 7. The CDR3 extends over 16 amino acids. Per germline, CDR1 KGHDR and CDR2 SFDVKD. CDR3 in DNA: TGTGCCACCAGTGACTCCGGGACTAGCGGAGTAGAGACCCAGTACTTC. Amino acid sequence: CATSDSGTSGVETQYF.

The rearrangement joins TRBV5-1 to TRBJ2-7, with a tentative D call TRBD1 (5 bases). The CDR3 has 16 amino acids. V lost 0 bases and J lost 5, with 18 bases in between. Per germline, CDR1 SGHRS and CDR2 YFSETQ. CDR3 amino acids: CASSLDPQGTGDEQYF. CDR3 DNA sequence: TGCGCCAGCAGCTTGGATCCTCAGGGAACTGGCGACGAGCAGTACTTC.

This clonotype was seen a single time. One end of the junction does not line up with germline, which may come from a read error. The chain uses TRBV20-1 and TRBJ1-4; D is ambiguous. The CDR3 totals 13 residues. The germline V gene encodes CDR1 DFQATT and CDR2 SNEGSKA (reference sequence). In DNA, the CDR3 is TGCAGTGCCAGAGACAACCTTAATGAAAAACTGTTTTTT. It is translated as CSARDNLNEKLFF.

Concerning this clonotype itself: Because it lacks the conserved phenylalanine or tryptophan at the end, this CDR3 is likely a read error. The chain has TRBV7-9 and TRBJ1-1; D ambiguous. CDR1 is SEHNR and CDR2 is FQNEAQ in the germline V gene (reference sequence). The V gene lost 6 bases and the J gene lost 8 bases, with 4 bases spanning the gap. This CDR3 region has 9 residues. The CDR3 is CASSHEAFL. CDR3 nucleotide sequence: TGTGCCAGCAGTCACGAAGCTTTCTTG.

There are a few counts of this clonotype. This rearrangement joins TRBV7-2 to TRBJ1-1; D unresolved. This CDR3 has 14 residues. Germline lookup yields CDR1 SGHTA and CDR2 FQGNSA. Trimming took 4 bases from V and 5 from J, leaving 14 bases between them. The CDR3 DNA is TGTGCCAGCAGCTCCCGCCCGGCGAATACTGAAGCTTTCTTT. This gives the protein CASSSRPANTEAFF.

This clonotype was counted only a few times. The J gene is TRBJ2-2, the V gene TRBV5-1; perhaps TRBD1 as D (7 bases). V was trimmed by 6 bases and J by 5 bases, leaving 14 bases between them. The CDR3 has 14 amino acids. Germline V gives CDR1 SGHRS, CDR2 YFSETQ. The CDR3 loop is CASTRGEGTGELFF. For the CDR3, the DNA is TGCGCCAGCACCAGGGGGGAAGGGACCGGGGAGCTGTTTTTT.

The V gene is TRBV12-3 or TRBV12-4, the J gene TRBJ1-6, with 7 bases that match TRBD1. This CDR3 contains 15 residues. Germline trimming cut 5 bases from V and 3 bases from J; bases unmatched to any gene: 4. CDR3 in amino acids: CASSPGQNYNSPLHF. The CDR3 DNA reads as TGTGCCAGCAGTCCGGGACAGAACTATAATTCACCCCTCCACTTT.

V is TRBV5-1 and J is TRBJ1-6; unclear D gene. CDR1 SGHRS and CDR2 YFSETQ come from the germline V gene. The CDR3 contains 15 residues. The ends were cut back, 4 bases at V and 5 bases at J, with 13 bases in the middle. The CDR3, as DNA: TGCGCCAGCAGCGCCTTCCCGGGAAATAATTCACCCCTCCACTTT. It translates to CASSAFPGNNSPLHF.

This clonotype was counted a few times. This sequence joins TRBV7-9 and TRBJ1-6; D is unresolved. V was shortened by 2 bases and J by 5 bases, with 7 bases between the two germline ends. CDR1 is SEHNR, CDR2 FQNEAQ, per germline (reference sequence). The length of the CDR3 is 14 residues. CDR3: CASSLSGDNSPLHF. For the CDR3, the DNA is TGTGCCAGCAGCTTATCCGGGGATAATTCACCCCTCCACTTT.

The DNA of the CDR3 is TGTGCCAGCAGTTTGGTACAGGGTGGTGTCTATGGCTACACCTTC. Its protein is CASSLVQGGVYGYTF. The chain links TRBV27 to TRBJ1-2, with D possibly matching TRBD1 (6 bases). The CDR3 extends over 15 amino acids. V was shortened by 3 bases and J by 4 bases, with 15 bases between the two germline ends. Germline V gene data show CDR1 as MNHEY and CDR2 as SMNVEV (reference sequence).

The genes are TRBV2 and TRBJ1-1; D is possibly TRBD1 (6 bases). The V and J ends lost 11 bases and 8 bases respectively, with 15 bases between them. Germline CDR1 reads SNHLY; CDR2 reads FYNNEI. This CDR3 has 11 amino acids. Written as DNA, the CDR3 is TGTGCCGAACGGGGGGGACAAGAAGCTTTCTTT. Residues: CAERGGQEAFF. Complete variable domain (other parts from reference TRBV2 and TRBJ1-1): EPEVTQTPSHQVTQMGQEVILRCVPISNHLYFYWYRQILGQKVEFLVSFYNNEISEKSEIFDDQFSVERPDGSNFTLKIRSTKLEDSAMYFCAERGGQEAFFGQGTRLTVV.

This clonotype was observed a few times. The chain joins TRBV28 to TRBJ1-1; perhaps TRBD1 as D (5 bases). Germline V gene lookup returns CDR1 MDHEN and CDR2 SYDVKM. The length of the CDR3 is 12 residues. V was clipped by 4 bases and J by 11 bases, with 14 bases between them. This CDR3 reads CASSSPGREAFF. The CDR3, as DNA: TGTGCCAGCAGTTCCCCGGGACGGGAGGCTTTCTTT. Full variable domain (outside the CDR3, taken from reference TRBV28 and TRBJ1-1): DVKVTQSSRYLVKRTGEKVFLECVQDMDHENMFWYRQDPGLGLRLIYFSYDVKMKEKGDIPEGYSVSREKKERFSLILESASTNQTSMYLCASSSPGREAFFGQGTRLTVV.

The chain uses TRBV5-1 and TRBJ1-2; D might be TRBD1 (6 bases). The CDR3 loop spans 12 amino acids. V was clipped by 3 bases and J by 10 bases, with 13 bases between them. The germline CDR1 and CDR2 sequences are SGHRS and YFSETQ. In DNA, the CDR3 is TGCGCCAGCAGCTCGCCGGGACATTACTACACCTTC. Protein product: CASSSPGHYYTF.

The V and J genes are TRBV4-1 and TRBJ2-2; 8 positions match TRBD1. The CDR3 contains 16 residues. Per the germline V gene, CDR1 is MGHRA and CDR2 is YSYEKL. Unmatched junction bases numbered 10, after V lost 3 bases and J lost 7 bases. The CDR3 spells CASSHPRTGMVGELFF. The CDR3 nucleotides are TGCGCCAGCAGCCATCCCCGGACAGGGATGGTCGGGGAGCTGTTTTTT.

The V and J genes are TRBV7-3 and TRBJ2-3, with 11 bases fitting TRBD1. V trimming: 1 base; J trimming: 4 bases; junction bases outside the gene matches: 7. Germline V gene data show CDR1 as SGHTA and CDR2 as FQGTGA. This CDR3 is built from 17 residues. The CDR3 nucleotides read TGTGCCAGCAGCTTAAATGGACAGGGGGCAAAGGCAGATACGCAGTATTTT. Protein sequence: CASSLNGQGAKADTQYF.

The chain carries TRBV6-2 or TRBV6-3 and TRBJ1-2; D call uncertain. Trimming left V 2 bases short and J 0 bases short, with 7 bases between. The CDR3 contains 14 residues. Germline V gives CDR1 MNHEY, CDR2 SVGEGT. The CDR3, as DNA: TGTGCCAGCAGTTACCTCCGAACTAACTATGGCTACACCTTC. It translates to CASSYLRTNYGYTF.

This clonotype has more than one count but fewer than ten. The CDR3 DNA is TGTGCCAGCAGCCACCGACAGGGAGTGAACACCATATATTTT. Protein: CASSHRQGVNTIYF. This chain uses TRBV3-1 with TRBJ1-3, with 7 bases lining up with TRBD1. From germline, CDR1 is LGHDT and CDR2 YNNKEL (reference sequence). The CDR3 has 14 amino acids. Losses at the gene ends were 3 bases for V and 7 bases for J; bases not matched to a gene: 6.

The CDR3 DNA is TGCAGTGCTAGACTCAAGAACACTGAAGCTTTCTTT. It encodes CSARLKNTEAFF. This rearrangement joins TRBV20-1 to TRBJ1-1; D unclear. Germline CDR1 reads DFQATT; CDR2 reads SNEGSKA (reference sequence). The CDR3 loop spans 12 amino acids. Trimming left V 2 bases short and J 1 base short, with 5 bases between.

The chain links TRBV12-3 or TRBV12-4 to TRBJ1-6, with D perhaps matching TRBD1 (6 bases). V was shortened by 5 bases and J by 10 bases, with 21 bases between the two germline ends. This CDR3 contains 16 residues. This CDR3 reads CASSKRPRGAGSPLHF. The CDR3 bases are TGTGCCAGCAGTAAAAGGCCTAGGGGGGCCGGGTCACCCCTCCACTTT.

The V gene is TRBV29-1, the J gene TRBJ1-2; TRBD1 matches 7 bases. The CDR3 covers 14 residues. Trimming at V came to 6 bases and at J to 3 bases, leaving 10 bases not matched to a gene. The germline gives CDR1 SQVTM, CDR2 ANQGSEA. The CDR3 protein is CSVTTGTDYYGYTF. CDR3 in DNA: TGCAGCGTGACTACCGGGACAGATTACTATGGCTACACCTTC.

V is TRBV7-2 and J is TRBJ2-4; D possibly corresponds to TRBD1 (8 bases). The V end lost 6 bases, the J end lost 4 bases, and 16 bases lay between the germline ends. The CDR3 covers 15 residues. Germline lookup yields CDR1 SGHTA and CDR2 FQGNSA. CDR3 loop: CASRRTGREKNIQYF. The DNA for the CDR3 is TGTGCCAGCAGACGGACAGGGAGGGAGAAAAACATTCAGTACTTC.

This clonotype was observed a handful of times. V is TRBV4-1 and J is TRBJ1-4; the D is unclear. V was clipped by 0 bases and J by 8 bases, with 13 bases between them. The germline CDR1 and CDR2 sequences are MGHRA and YSYEKL. The CDR3 consists of 15 residues. For the CDR3, the DNA is TGCGCCAGCAGCCAAGATGGGAGGGTGGGAGAAAAACTGTTTTTT. Translated, it gives CASSQDGRVGEKLFF.

The CDR3 protein is CASSLRRVAGRETQYF. The CDR3 bases are TGTGCCAGCAGCCTTCGAAGAGTAGCGGGGAGGGAGACCCAGTACTTC. The chain combines TRBV7-9 with TRBJ2-5; 8 bases align to TRBD2. CDR3 length: 16 amino acids. V dropped 5 bases and J dropped 5; count of bases not matched to a gene: 13. Germline-derived CDR1 and CDR2 are SEHNR and FQNEAQ (reference sequence).

This clonotype came up a few times. The chain uses TRBV28 and TRBJ2-3; no clear D. The CDR3 is 14 residues long. CDR1 is MDHEN, CDR2 SYDVKM, per germline. V was cut by 1 base and J by 2 bases, with 7 bases left in between. As DNA, the CDR3 is TGTGCCAGCAGTTTATTAGGCAACACAGATACGCAGTATTTT. It codes for CASSLLGNTDTQYF.

The V and J genes are TRBV12-3 or TRBV12-4 and TRBJ2-7, with TRBD1 identical over 7 bases. The V and J ends lost 6 bases and 2 bases, in that order; junction bases with no gene match: 7. CDR3 length equals 14 residues. The CDR3 bases are TGTGCCAGCAGATCTCTCGGGACAGCCTACGAGCAGTACTTC. This codes for CASRSLGTAYEQYF.

The CDR3 here is CASSFTREQYF. In nucleotides, the CDR3 is TGTGCCAGCAGCTTTACTCGCGAGCAGTACTTC. The V and J genes are TRBV5-6 and TRBJ2-7, with unresolved D. Germline lookup yields CDR1 SGHDT and CDR2 YYEEEE. V was pared by 2 bases and J by 6 bases, with 6 bases between. The CDR3 spans 11 residues. Drawing the rest from reference TRBV5-6 and TRBJ2-7, the complete variable domain is DAGVTQSPTHLIKTRGQQVTLRCSPKSGHDTVSWYQQALGQGPQFIFQYYEEEERQRGNFPDRFSGHQFPNYSSELNVNALLLGDSALYLCASSFTREQYFGPGTRLTVT.

The V gene is TRBV20-1, the J gene TRBJ1-6; possible D gene TRBD1, 5 bases. With 2 bases removed from V and 9 bases from J, the gap between germline ends came to 8 bases. The germline gives CDR1 DFQATT, CDR2 SNEGSKA (reference sequence). The CDR3 contains 12 residues. CDR3 loop: CSARQGGSPLHF. In DNA, the CDR3 is TGCAGTGCTAGACAGGGTGGTTCACCCCTCCACTTT.

CDR3 nucleotide sequence: TGTGCCAGCAGCTTGGCCCCCGGAGGCAGGGGGGGCTATGGCTACACCTTC. Translating gives CASSLAPGGRGGYGYTF. The V gene is TRBV5-5, the J gene TRBJ1-2; 7 bases match TRBD1. This CDR3 has 17 residues. J gave up 4 bases and V 0 bases, and 12 bases lay outside the gene matches. Germline V lookup: CDR1 SGHKS, CDR2 YYEKEE (reference sequence).